A single sample is the source of the 32 T cell receptor beta chains below, sequenced in a study of cytomegalovirus exposure and HLA in healthy donors (dated by TCRdb to about 2017). The library came from the immunoSEQ multiplex PCR assay. For the multiplex PCR, a mixture combining 60 forward primers for TCR Vbeta segments and 13 reverse primers for TCR Jbeta segments was used. Held by TCRdb, this immuneACCESS table contains in-frame sequences only and omits some clones. Under half of the omission traces to an unresolved V gene where checked; the cause of the rest is unknown. This sample gives roughly 70,000 clones in total; around 66% of them show up just once. Approximately 14% of the sample comes from the top ten. Specimen: PBMCs. Every receptor here comes from a male donor in good health and CMV-seropositive.

The V and J genes are TRBV2 and TRBJ2-1; D gene uncertain. Trimming shortened V by 3 bases and J by 14 bases, and 2 bases separated the two germline ends. The germline V gene has CDR1 SNHLY and CDR2 FYNNEI. This CDR3 is 8 amino acids long. The CDR3 bases are TGTGCCAGCAGTGACGAGTTCTTC. Translated: CASSDEFF.

The chain uses TRBV29-1 and TRBJ2-7; the match to TRBD1 covers 7 bases. The V and J ends lost 6 bases and 3 bases, in that order; junction bases with no gene match: 8. The CDR3 sequence is 13 residues long. Germline V gene sequence: CDR1 SQVTM, CDR2 ANQGSEA. CDR3 in amino acids: CSVGDRRNYEQYF. In nucleotides, the CDR3 is TGCAGCGTCGGGGACAGACGAAACTACGAGCAGTACTTC.

The chain is built from TRBV19 and TRBJ2-5; 11 positions agree with TRBD2. The DNA end is more similar to TRBJ2-7, so the J call may be wrong. Germline CDR1 reads LNHDA; CDR2 reads SQIVND (reference sequence). CDR3 length equals 19 residues. The CDR3, as DNA: TGTGCCAGTAGTAACCCTGCGGGTAGCGGGGGGGAAAGCTCCTACGAGCAGTACTTC. Translation gives CASSNPAGSGGESSYEQYF.

Worth noting for this clone: This same CDR3 is encoded by further DNA sequences in the sample. This chain links TRBV5-1 with TRBJ2-7, with a weak D call TRBD1 (5 bases). CDR3 size: 12 residues. Trimming left V 0 bases short and J 6 bases short, with 7 bases between. The germline V gene has CDR1 SGHRS and CDR2 YFSETQ. The DNA of the CDR3 is TGCGCCAGCAGCTTGGGAAGGGGCGAGCAGTACTTC. Translating it yields CASSLGRGEQYF.

The chain employs TRBV5-1 and TRBJ1-6, with D hard to call. CDR3 size: 15 residues. The V gene's germline CDR1 is SGHRS and CDR2 YFSETQ. The V gene lost 1 base and the J gene lost 7 bases, with 12 bases spanning the gap. The CDR3 bases are TGCGCCAGCAGCTTGACCGACGGGTTCAATTCACCCCTCCACTTT. It codes for CASSLTDGFNSPLHF.

The V gene is TRBV4-2, the J gene TRBJ2-6, with D maybe TRBD2 (5 bases). In germline, CDR1 is LGHNA, CDR2 YNFKEQ. The CDR3 totals 14 residues. Trimming took 1 base from V and 4 from J, leaving 5 bases between them. The CDR3 region is CASSQGRGANVLTF. CDR3 nucleotide sequence: TGTGCCAGCAGCCAAGGGAGGGGGGCCAACGTCCTGACTTTC.

CDR3 sequence: CASSPGQGKTQYF. The CDR3 DNA sequence: TGCGCCAGCAGCCCCGGACAGGGGAAGACCCAGTACTTC. This chain links TRBV5-1 with TRBJ2-5; 9 nucleotides match TRBD1. This CDR3 spans 13 amino acids. The V gene's germline CDR1 is SGHRS and CDR2 YFSETQ. Unmatched junction bases numbered 4, after V lost 4 bases and J lost 6 bases.

Here the CDR3 DNA reads TGTGCCAGCAGCTTCGATCAGGGAAGCTACGAGCAGTACTTC. Translation gives CASSFDQGSYEQYF. The rearrangement joins TRBV5-6 to TRBJ2-7, with D possibly TRBD1 on 5 matching bases. Looked up from germline, CDR1 is SGHDT and CDR2 is YYEEEE. The V and J ends lost 2 bases and 3 bases respectively, with 12 bases between them. The CDR3 has 14 amino acids.

This clone was picked up one time. The rearrangement joins TRBV5-4 to TRBJ2-7; 7 bases fit TRBD1. The CDR3 runs to 17 residues. CDR1 and CDR2 from the germline V gene are SGHNT and YYREEE (reference sequence). The V segment lost 5 bases and the J segment 2 bases; nucleotides outside the gene matches: 16. CDR3 DNA: TGTGCCAGCAGTCAACGGGCCCCCAGGGGGACCCCCTACGAGCAGTACTTC. Its translation is CASSQRAPRGTPYEQYF.

This clone occurred a few times. This chain connects TRBV5-1 to TRBJ1-6; 7 bases line up with TRBD1. J lost 0 bases, V lost 5 bases, and 8 bases had no gene match. The CDR3 totals 17 residues. Germline-derived CDR1 and CDR2 are SGHRS and YFSETQ. This chain's CDR3 is CASRRTGISSYNSPLHF. DNA of the CDR3: TGCGCCAGCAGGCGGACAGGAATTAGCTCCTATAATTCACCCCTCCACTTT.

The chain combines TRBV9 with TRBJ1-5; a weak D match, TRBD1 (5 bases). CDR1 is SGDLS, CDR2 YYNGEE, per germline. The CDR3 spans 15 residues. The germline V and J ends were trimmed by 6 bases and 3 bases, with 16 bases remaining between them. The CDR3 DNA follows: TGTGCCAGCACCCCAGGGCCGAACTACAATCAGCCCCAGCATTTT. Protein: CASTPGPNYNQPQHF.

A single count supports this clone. This chain joins TRBV6-1 and TRBJ1-3, with 7 bases lining up with TRBD1. Germline values: CDR1 MNHNS, CDR2 SASEGT. The CDR3 is 14 residues long. Trimming cost V 8 bases and J 2 bases; bases outside gene matches: 6. Here the CDR3 DNA reads TGTGCCAGCGGGGGGACAGCGGCTGGAAACACCATATATTTT. This encodes CASGGTAAGNTIYF.

The chain employs TRBV11-2 and TRBJ2-7; 7 bases align to TRBD2. This CDR3 has 15 amino acids. The V gene end was trimmed by 2 bases and the J gene end by 4 bases; junction bases not matched to a gene: 8. Looked up from germline, CDR1 is SGHAT and CDR2 is FQNNGV. The CDR3 nucleotides are TGTGCCAGCAGCTTACGGACTAGTATTCAATACGAGCAGTACTTC. Translation gives CASSLRTSIQYEQYF. The whole variable domain, filled in from reference TRBV11-2 and TRBJ2-7, reads EAGVAQSPRYKIIEKRQSVAFWCNPISGHATLYWYQQILGQGPKLLIQFQNNGVVDDSQLPKDRFSAERLKGVDSTLKIQPAKLEDSAVYLCASSLRTSIQYEQYFGPGTRLTVT.

J is TRBJ1-5 and V is TRBV4-2, with TRBD1 matching over 7 bases. This CDR3 has 15 residues. CDR1 is LGHNA, CDR2 YNFKEQ, per germline. After removal of 0 bases from V and 7 bases from J, the junction contained 6 bases not matched to a gene. For the CDR3, the DNA is TGTGCCAGCAGCCAAGAAGGGGGCGGGGAGCAGCCCCAGCATTTT. Its protein is CASSQEGGGEQPQHF.

About this clone itself: Other DNA sequences of this sample code for an identical CDR3. The chain has TRBV9 and TRBJ1-1; D is uncertain. The CDR3 length is 13 residues. V lost 0 bases and J lost 8, with 11 bases in between. Per germline, CDR1 SGDLS and CDR2 YYNGEE. The CDR3 loop is CASSVVAGIEAFF. CDR3 sequence (DNA): TGTGCCAGCAGCGTAGTGGCGGGGATAGAAGCTTTCTTT.

DNA for the CDR3: TGTGCCAGCAGCTTTGCGACAGGGGGATCACCCCTCCACTTT. It is translated as CASSFATGGSPLHF. V gene TRBV5-6 combines with J gene TRBJ1-6; 9 nucleotides align to TRBD1. The length of the CDR3 is 14 residues. Germline assignment: CDR1 SGHDT and CDR2 YYEEEE. The junction had 4 bases not matched to a gene; V was cut back by 2 bases and J by 10 bases.

The gene calls are TRBV7-9 and TRBJ2-5, with D uncertain. The V gene's germline CDR1 is SEHNR and CDR2 FQNEAQ (reference sequence). V was trimmed by 1 base and J by 5 bases, leaving 11 bases between them. There are 14 residues in the CDR3. CDR3 bases: TGTGCCAGCAGCTTAGTTGGAGCGATGGAGACCCAGTACTTC. Encoded protein: CASSLVGAMETQYF.

This clone was seen a single time. This rearrangement joins TRBV19 to TRBJ2-7; D not resolved. Germline CDR1 is LNHDA and CDR2 is SQIVND (reference sequence). Trimming removed 1 base from V and 1 base from J, with 8 bases in between. The CDR3 is 14 amino acids. CDR3 loop: CASSIGGRSYEQYF. CDR3 nucleotides: TGTGCCAGTAGTATAGGTGGCAGATCCTACGAGCAGTACTTC.

The rearrangement links TRBV27 to TRBJ1-5, with D maybe TRBD1 (6 bases). The CDR3 totals 14 residues. Germline V lookup: CDR1 MNHEY, CDR2 SMNVEV (reference sequence). The V gene lost 2 bases and the J gene lost 8 bases, with 13 bases spanning the gap. This CDR3 reads CASSLLGGTEPQHF. CDR3 DNA sequence: TGTGCCAGCAGTTTACTAGGGGGTACGGAGCCCCAGCATTTT.

The V gene is TRBV7-9, the J gene TRBJ2-2; D ambiguous. The CDR3 consists of 13 residues. Germline CDR1 reads SEHNR; CDR2 reads FQNEAQ (reference sequence). CDR3 residues: CASEEMRTGELFF. The CDR3 nucleotides are TGTGCTTCCGAAGAGATGCGGACCGGGGAGCTGTTTTTT.

This rearrangement joins TRBV10-3 to TRBJ2-1; 10 bases align to TRBD2. CDR3 size: 14 residues. CDR1 ENHRY and CDR2 SYGVKD come from the germline V gene. V lost 2 bases and J lost 8; bases outside the gene matches: 3. CDR3 DNA sequence: TGTGCCATCAGTGAGACTAGCGGGATTGATGAGCAGTTCTTC. This sequence encodes CAISETSGIDEQFF.

This sequence joins TRBV6-5 and TRBJ2-7, with D possibly TRBD2 on 6 matching bases. This CDR3 comprises 15 residues. Germline values: CDR1 MNHEY, CDR2 SVGAGI. Deletions cut 3 bases from V and 5 bases from J, with 17 bases between. The CDR3 DNA follows: TGTGCCAGCAGTTATTCCGGGAGCGGGTTCGACGAGCAGTACTTC. Translating it yields CASSYSGSGFDEQYF.

This sequence joins TRBV5-1 and TRBJ2-5; D is ambiguous. Germline assignment: CDR1 SGHRS and CDR2 YFSETQ. The CDR3 contains 14 residues. The V end was cut by 4 bases, the J end by 4 bases, with 14 bases between. The CDR3 region is CASSTGGLRETQYF. The CDR3 DNA reads as TGCGCCAGCAGCACGGGTGGCCTCCGAGAGACCCAGTACTTC.

This chain uses TRBV7-9 with TRBJ2-2; D unresolved. In germline, CDR1 is SEHNR, CDR2 FQNEAQ (reference sequence). The V end was cut by 5 bases, the J end by 5 bases, with 6 bases between. The CDR3 covers 12 residues. This CDR3 reads CASSRATGELFF. The CDR3 DNA reads as TGTGCCAGCAGCCGCGCAACCGGGGAGCTGTTTTTT.

The rearrangement uses TRBV9 and TRBJ2-3; possible D gene TRBD2, 5 bases. Germline CDR1 SGDLS, CDR2 YYNGEE. The CDR3 extends over 12 amino acids. V gave up 7 bases and J gave up 5 bases, with 11 bases separating them. CDR3: CASRGDEDTQYF. CDR3 bases: TGTGCCAGCCGGGGAGATGAAGATACGCAGTATTTT.

The gene calls are TRBV7-9 and TRBJ1-6; weak D call: TRBD1 (6 bases). Germline V gene lookup returns CDR1 SEHNR and CDR2 FQNEAQ (reference sequence). The ends were cut back, 5 bases at V and 8 bases at J, with 16 bases in the middle. The CDR3 runs 15 residues. CDR3 nucleotide sequence: TGTGCCAGCAGCCCCCACTTAGGGACACATTCACCCCTCCACTTT. It is translated as CASSPHLGTHSPLHF.

The CDR3, as DNA: TGCGCCAGCAGCCAAGACCCGACAGGGCCCTACAATGAGCAGTTCTTC. Translated, it gives CASSQDPTGPYNEQFF. This sequence joins TRBV4-3 and TRBJ2-1; 7 bases are shared with TRBD1. This CDR3 has 16 residues. V lost 0 bases, J lost 2 bases, and 4 bases stayed unmatched. Germline CDR1 is LGHNA and CDR2 is YSLEER.

This clone was seen only once. DNA for the CDR3: TGTGCCAGCAGCTTAGCCAGGGGGTACACCGGGGAGCTGTTTTTT. The encoded protein is CASSLARGYTGELFF. The V call is TRBV5-8, the J call TRBJ2-2; 7 nucleotides align to TRBD1. With 2 bases clipped from V and 3 bases from J, the junction kept 4 bases outside the gene matches. Per the germline V gene, CDR1 is SGHTS and CDR2 is YDEGEE. This CDR3 has 15 residues.

This clone was seen only a few times. The chain carries TRBV30 and TRBJ2-1; 8 bases are shared with TRBD1. The V segment lost 2 bases and the J segment 10 bases; nucleotides outside the gene matches: 7. Germline V CDR1 and CDR2: GTSNPN, SVGIG (reference sequence). CDR3 length: 13 residues. Here the CDR3 reads CAWSPNRGTEQFF. The DNA of the CDR3 is TGTGCCTGGAGTCCGAACAGGGGGACCGAGCAGTTCTTC.

This rearrangement joins TRBV9 to TRBJ2-7, with TRBD1 identical over 7 bases. Trimming cost V 5 bases and J 7 bases; bases outside gene matches: 6. The V gene's germline CDR1 is SGDLS and CDR2 YYNGEE. The CDR3 runs 12 residues. CDR3 loop: CASRKSGGEQYF. CDR3 bases: TGTGCCAGCAGGAAATCAGGGGGAGAGCAGTACTTC.

This chain joins TRBV21-1 and TRBJ2-7; TRBD2, as called in the table, went unchecked against the DNA. TRBV21-1 is reported as a pseudogene. The CDR3 loop spans 16 amino acids. CDR3 coding DNA: TGTGCCAGCAGCAATAGCACGGCTCGTCGGGAAGGCGAGCAGTACTTC. This sequence encodes CASSNSTARREGEQYF.

The rearrangement uses TRBV7-9 and TRBJ2-1; D ambiguous. Between the trimmed V and J ends, which lost 5 bases and 4 bases, there was a span of 15 bases. Germline V lookup: CDR1 SEHNR, CDR2 FQNEAQ (reference sequence). The CDR3 runs 15 residues. The CDR3 coding sequence is TGTGCCAGCAGCCCTTTAAATCGGGTATACAATGAGCAGTTCTTC. Protein sequence: CASSPLNRVYNEQFF.